The 20 T cell receptor beta chains reported below all come from one sample, sequenced in a study of shared clonotypes between healthy human individuals. The method was immunoSEQ multiplex PCR; TCRdb's version includes in-frame clones alone and lacks a portion of them. The repertoire includes approximately 320,000 clones, 80% to 90% of them detected once, and around 15% sits in the top ten. Sequenced input: memory CD8+ T cells sorted from blood. Stated subset: CD45RO+ cells pooled with CCR7-negative TemRA cells. The receptors here all came from a man between 18 and 35 years old in good health.

The chain combines TRBV5-4 with TRBJ2-7, with D perhaps matching TRBD1 or TRBD2 (5 bases each). Germline lookup yields CDR1 SGHNT and CDR2 YYREEE (reference sequence). The CDR3 spans 14 residues. V was pared by 4 bases and J by 1 base, with 12 bases between. For the CDR3, the DNA is TGTGCCAGCAGCGCCGGGACGGATTCCTACGAGCAGTACTTC. Protein: CASSAGTDSYEQYF.

This chain joins TRBV9 and TRBJ2-7; 9 bases line up with TRBD2. The trim removed 1 base at V and 2 bases at J, leaving 7 bases unmatched. The germline V gene has CDR1 SGDLS and CDR2 YYNGEE. CDR3 length: 16 residues. The CDR3 DNA reads TGTGCCAGCAGCGTAAGCGGAGCGGGAGGTCCCTACGAGCAGTACTTC. This gives the protein CASSVSGAGGPYEQYF.

CDR3 residues: CASRRTRDHYGYTF. The CDR3 DNA is TGTGCCAGCAGGAGGACACGGGATCACTATGGCTACACCTTC. V is TRBV6-1 and J is TRBJ1-2; weak D call: TRBD1 (5 bases). Trimming cost V 6 bases and J 3 bases, with 14 bases left between them. The germline CDR1 and CDR2 sequences are MNHNS and SASEGT. This CDR3 spans 14 amino acids.

The chain recombines TRBV27 with TRBJ1-6, with a weak D call TRBD1 (6 bases). The CDR3 spans 14 residues. Trimming took 3 bases from V and 6 from J, leaving 9 bases between them. Germline CDR1 is MNHEY and CDR2 is SMNVEV (reference sequence). CDR3 nucleotides: TGTGCCAGCAGTTTTGGACAGCCTAATTCACCCCTCCACTTT. This gives the protein CASSFGQPNSPLHF.

The chain is built from TRBV2 and TRBJ2-1, with D hard to call. Germline CDR1 and CDR2: SNHLY and FYNNEI. V was clipped by 0 bases and J by 4 bases, with 19 bases between them. The CDR3 loop spans 18 amino acids. CDR3 coding DNA: TGTGCCAGCAGTGAAGCGGGCCGGCCCCCCTCCCCGTACAATGAGCAGTTCTTC. Its translation: CASSEAGRPPSPYNEQFF. The full variable domain, completed using reference TRBV2 and TRBJ2-1, is EPEVTQTPSHQVTQMGQEVILRCVPISNHLYFYWYRQILGQKVEFLVSFYNNEISEKSEIFDDQFSVERPDGSNFTLKIRSTKLEDSAMYFCASSEAGRPPSPYNEQFFGPGTRLTVL.

The chain combines TRBV2 with TRBJ1-2; 7 nucleotides line up with TRBD1. The CDR3 sequence is 15 residues long. Unmatched junction bases numbered 10, after V lost 7 bases and J lost 2 bases. Germline V lookup: CDR1 SNHLY, CDR2 FYNNEI. The CDR3 loop reads CASTTGWGGNYGYTF. DNA for the CDR3: TGTGCCAGCACGACAGGGTGGGGAGGGAACTATGGCTACACCTTC. Full variable domain (missing parts from reference TRBV2 and TRBJ1-2): EPEVTQTPSHQVTQMGQEVILRCVPISNHLYFYWYRQILGQKVEFLVSFYNNEISEKSEIFDDQFSVERPDGSNFTLKIRSTKLEDSAMYFCASTTGWGGNYGYTFGSGTRLTVV.

The chain carries TRBV4-1 and TRBJ1-2, with a possible D match to TRBD1 (5 bases). V gave up 5 bases and J gave up 4 bases, with 14 bases separating them. Germline V gene data show CDR1 as MGHRA and CDR2 as YSYEKL. The CDR3 totals 14 residues. DNA of the CDR3: TGCGCCAGCAGCTCTAGCGGGGCCTTCTATGGCTACACCTTC. It codes for CASSSSGAFYGYTF.

This clone was seen a handful of times. CDR3 DNA sequence: TGTGCCAGCAGTTCTAGCCCTACGGGGGACTATGGCTACACCTTC. Translated, it gives CASSSSPTGDYGYTF. This sequence joins TRBV27 and TRBJ1-2, with D perhaps TRBD1 (5 bases). The V end was cut by 4 bases, the J end by 3 bases, with 15 bases between. The CDR3 covers 15 residues. CDR1 and CDR2 from the germline V gene are MNHEY and SMNVEV (reference sequence).

The chain links TRBV4-1 to TRBJ1-2; TRBD1 matches 8 bases. The CDR3 runs to 13 residues. The V segment lost 3 bases and the J segment 6 bases; nucleotides outside the gene matches: 3. CDR1 and CDR2 from the germline V gene are MGHRA and YSYEKL. In DNA, the CDR3 is TGCGCCAGCAGCCACCAACAGGGGGATGGCTACACCTTC. This sequence encodes CASSHQQGDGYTF.

Regarding this clone: Other DNA sequences from this sample encode an identical CDR3 as well. The chain joins TRBV11-2 to TRBJ2-2, with D hard to call. The CDR3 consists of 13 residues. Germline V lookup: CDR1 SGHAT, CDR2 FQNNGV. Trimming took 3 bases from V and 1 from J, leaving 3 bases between them. The CDR3 nucleotides are TGTGCCAGCAGCTTCTTGAACACCGGGGAGCTGTTTTTT. Protein: CASSFLNTGELFF.

About this clone itself: Germline and junction disagree at one end, which may indicate a read error. CDR3 sequence: CASSLEGTGIALVF. The CDR3 nucleotides read TGTGCCAGCAGCTTAGAGGGGACAGGGATCGCGCTAGTCTTC. The chain employs TRBV13 and TRBJ1-2, with TRBD1 matching 9 bases. There are 14 residues in the CDR3. Looked up from germline, CDR1 is PRHDT and CDR2 is FYEKMQ (reference sequence).

This chain uses TRBV12-5 with TRBJ2-3; maybe TRBD2 (5 bases). The CDR3 is 15 amino acids. V lost 3 bases and J lost 2, with 12 bases in between. CDR1 and CDR2 (germline): LGHNT, FRNRAP. Here the CDR3 DNA reads TGTGCTAGTGGTTTCGGGGTTCGGAACACAGATACGCAGTATTTT. As protein: CASGFGVRNTDTQYF.

J is TRBJ1-6 and V is TRBV7-9; 7 nucleotides match TRBD1. V lost 1 base to trimming and J lost 3 bases; unmatched junction nucleotides: 6. The CDR3 sequence is 17 residues long. Germline-derived CDR1 and CDR2 are SEHNR and FQNEAQ (reference sequence). CDR3: CASSLDRQGLYNSPLHF. In nucleotides, the CDR3 is TGTGCCAGCAGCTTAGACCGACAGGGACTCTATAATTCACCCCTCCACTTT.

The J gene is TRBJ2-2, the V gene TRBV4-3; TRBD1 or TRBD2 may be the D gene (5 bases each). Germline V gene sequence: CDR1 LGHNA, CDR2 YSLEER. This CDR3 is built from 18 residues. Trimming removed 0 bases from V and 1 base from J, with 15 bases in between. Here the CDR3 reads CASSQDRQGAVNTGELFF. The CDR3, as DNA: TGCGCCAGCAGCCAAGATAGGCAGGGAGCCGTGAACACCGGGGAGCTGTTTTTT.

The chain joins TRBV25-1 to TRBJ2-1; tentative D call: TRBD1 (5 bases). Germline V gene lookup returns CDR1 MGHDK and CDR2 SYGVNS. V lost 8 bases and J 1 base, leaving 12 bases between the germline ends. This CDR3 is built from 14 residues. The CDR3 loop is CASLSQGSYNEQFF. CDR3 DNA: TGTGCCAGCCTCTCCCAGGGTTCCTACAATGAGCAGTTCTTC.

V usage is TRBV4-3 and J usage is TRBJ1-1, with D tentatively TRBD1 (6 bases). V was shortened by 4 bases and J by 7 bases, with 22 bases between the two germline ends. CDR1 LGHNA and CDR2 YSLEER come from the germline V gene. The CDR3 has 16 amino acids. CDR3 amino acids: CASSLSRFVDRIEAFF. The DNA for the CDR3 is TGCGCCAGCAGCCTAAGCAGGTTTGTTGACAGGATTGAAGCTTTCTTT.

The chain combines TRBV6-6 with TRBJ2-2; perhaps TRBD1 as D (5 bases). Germline loops: CDR1 MNHNY, CDR2 SVGAGI (reference sequence). Trimming cost V 10 bases and J 4 bases, with 19 bases left between them. CDR3 length: 15 amino acids. This chain's CDR3 is CATLLKTASTGELFF. CDR3 coding DNA: TGTGCCACCCTACTCAAGACAGCGAGCACCGGGGAGCTGTTTTTT.

This clone was picked up many times. This chain connects TRBV19 to TRBJ1-3; a possible D gene is TRBD1 (6 bases). The CDR3 runs to 13 residues. The germline V gene encodes CDR1 LNHDA and CDR2 SQIVND (reference sequence). The V gene lost 8 bases and the J gene lost 1 base, with 9 bases spanning the gap. The CDR3 DNA reads as TGTGCCAGTGACAGGCCTTCTGGAAACACCATATATTTT. It yields the protein CASDRPSGNTIYF.

The genes are TRBV15 and TRBJ2-3; unclear D gene. This CDR3 is 13 amino acids long. Trimming shortened V by 3 bases and J by 3 bases, and 7 bases separated the two germline ends. Germline CDR1 reads LNHNV; CDR2 reads YYDKDF (reference sequence). The DNA of the CDR3 is TGTGCCACCAGCAGCGAAAGGACAGATACGCAGTATTTT. This translates into CATSSERTDTQYF.

J is TRBJ2-3 and V is TRBV27, with a weak D call TRBD1 (7 bases). This CDR3 region has 17 residues. Trimming removed 0 bases at V and 0 bases at J, with 13 bases between. In germline, CDR1 is MNHEY, CDR2 SMNVEV (reference sequence). In DNA form, the CDR3 reads TGTGCCAGCAGTTTATCCCTACAGGGGACTAGCACAGATACGCAGTATTTT. This gives the protein CASSLSLQGTSTDTQYF.